This T cell receptor (beta chain) originates from a study of early T cells in non-severe SARS-CoV-2 infection. Germline CDR1 reads SGHRS; CDR2 reads YFSETQ. Trimming removed 1 base at V and 2 bases at J, with 9 bases between. The CDR3 contains 15 residues. TCRdb re-called the 5' RACE reads through MiXCR, storing one row per CDR3 protein. This table has tens of thousands of distinct CDR3 sequences, approximately 10% appearing once. The sample was whole blood. This clonotype was obtained from an adult who was a healthcare worker with PCR-confirmed SARS-CoV-2 infection or an uninfected control (not recorded which). This sequence joins TRBV5-1 and TRBJ2-2; D is uncertain. CDR3 nucleotide sequence: TGCGCCAGCAGCTTGTCCAGGACCAACACCGGGGAGCTGTTTTTT. Protein product: CASSLSRTNTGELFF.